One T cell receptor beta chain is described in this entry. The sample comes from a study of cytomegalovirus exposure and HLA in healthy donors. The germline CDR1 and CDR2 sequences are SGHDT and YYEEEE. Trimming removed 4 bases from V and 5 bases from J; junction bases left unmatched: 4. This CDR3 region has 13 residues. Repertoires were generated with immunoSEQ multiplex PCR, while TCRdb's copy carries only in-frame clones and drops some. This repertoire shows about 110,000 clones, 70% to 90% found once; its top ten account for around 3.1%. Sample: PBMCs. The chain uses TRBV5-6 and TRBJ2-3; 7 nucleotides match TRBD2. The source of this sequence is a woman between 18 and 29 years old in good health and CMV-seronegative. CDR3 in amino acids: CASSPGGVDTQYF. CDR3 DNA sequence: TGTGCCAGCAGCCCGGGGGGAGTAGATACGCAGTATTTT.